This entry describes one TCR beta chain. This entry comes from a study of blood T cell repertoires in COVID-19. The wider study: PBMCs, B-cell-depleted T cells, or T cells were the source of the cDNA or gDNA that made up the material.

Original processing notes: Amplification of reference gene primers was used by the study to estimate nucleated cell counts. Generated by immunoSEQ multiplex PCR, the TCRdb table keeps only in-frame clones and is missing some. V, J and clone size reflect that table, while D and trimming were determined from the DNA. Counted here are over 200,000 clones, 86% occurring once; the ten biggest clones make up 2% to 2.5%. What was sequenced was peripheral blood. The receptor's source is a man aged 25-45 years who had recovered from COVID-19.

CDR3 amino acids: CASSWNRVGNEKLFF. The CDR3 DNA follows: TGTGCCAGCAGCTGGAACAGGGTTGGTAATGAAAAACTGTTTTTT. This chain uses TRBV6-5 with TRBJ1-4; maybe TRBD1 (6 bases). Germline V gene lookup returns CDR1 MNHEY and CDR2 SVGAGI. CDR3 size: 15 residues. Trimming stripped 6 bases from V and 4 bases from J, with 15 bases between.